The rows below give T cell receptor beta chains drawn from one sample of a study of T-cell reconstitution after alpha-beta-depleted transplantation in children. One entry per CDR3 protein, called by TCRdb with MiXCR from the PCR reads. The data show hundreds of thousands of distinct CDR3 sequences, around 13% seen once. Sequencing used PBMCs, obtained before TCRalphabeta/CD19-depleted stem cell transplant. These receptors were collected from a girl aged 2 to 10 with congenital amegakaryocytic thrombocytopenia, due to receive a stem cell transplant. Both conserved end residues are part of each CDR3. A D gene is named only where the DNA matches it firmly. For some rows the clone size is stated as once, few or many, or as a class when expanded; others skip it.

CDR3aa: CSVVASEAFF; CDR3nt: TGCAGCGTCGTTGCAAGTGAAGCTTTCTTT; d_gene: .; abundance: many; j_gene: TRBJ1-1; v_gene: TRBV29-1
CDR3aa: CASSYSGTTIDEQFF; CDR3nt: TGTGCCAGCAGTTACTCGGGGACCACTATAGATGAGCAGTTCTTC; d_gene: .; abundance: many; j_gene: TRBJ2-1; v_gene: TRBV6-5
CDR3aa: CASSYRFEEQETKYF; CDR3nt: TGTGCCAGCAGTTACAGGTTCGAGGAGCAAGAGACCAAGTACTTC; d_gene: .; abundance: .; j_gene: TRBJ2-5; v_gene: TRBV6-5
CDR3aa: CAARPWVQAEDTQYF; CDR3nt: TGTGCCGCCCGACCTTGGGTGCAAGCCGAAGATACGCAGTATTTT; d_gene: .; abundance: many; j_gene: TRBJ2-3; v_gene: TRBV10-3
CDR3aa: CASSLASGSLSDTQYF; CDR3nt: TGTGCCAGCAGCTTAGCTAGCGGGAGCTTGTCAGATACGCAGTATTTT; d_gene: TRBD2; abundance: many; j_gene: TRBJ2-3; v_gene: TRBV7-2
CDR3aa: CASSAANSNQPQHF; CDR3nt: TGTGCCAGCTCGGCGGCGAATAGCAATCAGCCCCAGCATTTT; d_gene: .; abundance: many; j_gene: TRBJ1-5; v_gene: TRBV2
CDR3aa: CASSVSGTSFDEQFF; CDR3nt: TGTGCCAGCAGCGTGTCCGGGACTAGCTTTGATGAGCAGTTCTTC; d_gene: TRBD2; abundance: .; j_gene: TRBJ2-1; v_gene: TRBV7-7
CDR3aa: CSAMGDREGSFF; CDR3nt: TGCAGTGCTATGGGGGACAGGGAGGGATCTTTCTTT; d_gene: TRBD1; abundance: few; j_gene: TRBJ1-1; v_gene: TRBV20-1
CDR3aa: CAISRTLDGPYEQYF; CDR3nt: TGTGCCATCTCGCGAACATTGGACGGACCCTACGAGCAGTACTTC; d_gene: .; abundance: many; j_gene: TRBJ2-7; v_gene: TRBV10-3
CDR3aa: CASRGGWGREQFF; CDR3nt: TGTGCCAGCAGAGGGGGATGGGGACGAGAGCAGTTCTTC; d_gene: .; abundance: many; j_gene: TRBJ2-1; v_gene: TRBV6-2/TRBV6-3
CDR3aa: CASRYRWSDTQYF; CDR3nt: TGTGCCAGCAGGTACAGGTGGTCCGATACGCAGTATTTT; d_gene: .; abundance: many; j_gene: TRBJ2-3; v_gene: TRBV27
CDR3aa: CATGDTGELFF; CDR3nt: TGTGCCACTGGGGACACCGGGGAGCTGTTTTTT; d_gene: .; abundance: many; j_gene: TRBJ2-2; v_gene: TRBV7-9
CDR3aa: CSAREPGQGIDTQYF; CDR3nt: TGCAGTGCTAGAGAACCGGGACAGGGGATAGATACGCAGTATTTT; d_gene: TRBD1; abundance: few; j_gene: TRBJ2-3; v_gene: TRBV20-1
CDR3aa: CSARASRALHF; CDR3nt: TGCAGTGCTAGGGCATCGAGGGCCCTCCACTTT; d_gene: .; abundance: many; j_gene: TRBJ1-6; v_gene: TRBV20-1
CDR3aa: CASSLGGRDEKLFF; CDR3nt: TGTGCCAGCAGCTTAGGAGGGCGCGATGAAAAACTGTTTTTT; d_gene: .; abundance: few; j_gene: TRBJ1-4; v_gene: TRBV7-9
CDR3aa: CASSLWGQDNEQYF; CDR3nt: TGTGCCAGCAGCTTATGGGGACAGGATAACGAGCAGTACTTC; d_gene: TRBD1; abundance: .; j_gene: TRBJ2-7; v_gene: TRBV7-8
CDR3aa: CASKDEPEGNEQFF; CDR3nt: TGCGCCAGCAAGGATGAACCCGAAGGGAATGAGCAGTTCTTC; d_gene: .; abundance: many; j_gene: TRBJ2-1; v_gene: TRBV10-1
CDR3aa: CASSFMGPNQPQHF; CDR3nt: TGTGCCAGCAGCTTTATGGGACCTAATCAGCCCCAGCATTTT; d_gene: .; abundance: .; j_gene: TRBJ1-5; v_gene: TRBV7-2
CDR3aa: CASSPFAFSGEDTEAFF; CDR3nt: TGTGCCAGCTCACCTTTTGCATTTTCAGGAGAGGACACTGAAGCTTTCTTT; d_gene: .; abundance: many; j_gene: TRBJ1-1; v_gene: TRBV18
CDR3aa: CATSRDRTRTIYERYF; CDR3nt: TGTGCCACCAGCAGAGACCGGACTAGGACAATCTACGAGCGGTACTTC; d_gene: TRBD2; abundance: .; j_gene: TRBJ2-7; v_gene: TRBV15
CDR3aa: CSARDLGRAGYEQYF; CDR3nt: TGCAGTGCTAGAGATTTGGGGAGGGCCGGCTACGAGCAGTACTTC; d_gene: TRBD2; abundance: many; j_gene: TRBJ2-7; v_gene: TRBV20-1
CDR3aa: CAISSSQLNTEAFF; CDR3nt: TGTGCCATCAGTAGTTCGCAGCTTAACACTGAAGCTTTCTTT; d_gene: .; abundance: many; j_gene: TRBJ1-1; v_gene: TRBV10-3
CDR3aa: CSVERSSGSFNEQFF; CDR3nt: TGCAGCGTCGAACGATCTAGCGGGAGTTTTAATGAGCAGTTCTTC; d_gene: TRBD2; abundance: many; j_gene: TRBJ2-1; v_gene: TRBV29-1
CDR3aa: CSVQGGIENTEAFF; CDR3nt: TGCAGCGTACAGGGGGGAATAGAGAACACTGAAGCTTTCTTT; d_gene: TRBD1; abundance: .; j_gene: TRBJ1-1; v_gene: TRBV29-1
CDR3aa: CSAIVAGGPGLDGNEQFF; CDR3nt: TGCAGTGCTATAGTAGCGGGAGGGCCCGGTTTAGATGGCAATGAGCAGTTCTTC; d_gene: TRBD2; abundance: .; j_gene: TRBJ2-1; v_gene: TRBV20-1
CDR3aa: CASSWGLFSREGPYNEQFF; CDR3nt: TGCGCCAGCAGCTGGGGGTTGTTTTCGCGGGAGGGCCCATACAATGAGCAGTTCTTC; d_gene: TRBD2; abundance: few; j_gene: TRBJ2-1; v_gene: TRBV5-1
CDR3aa: CASSVEDNYGYTF; CDR3nt: TGTGCCAGCAGCGTAGAGGACAACTATGGCTACACCTTC; d_gene: .; abundance: many; j_gene: TRBJ1-2; v_gene: TRBV9
CDR3aa: CSVAPSGSFNEQYF; CDR3nt: TGCAGCGTCGCCCCTAGCGGGAGTTTCAACGAGCAGTACTTC; d_gene: TRBD2; abundance: .; j_gene: TRBJ2-7; v_gene: TRBV29-1
CDR3aa: CASSSSGRGQPQHF; CDR3nt: .; d_gene: .; abundance: many; j_gene: TRBJ1-5; v_gene: TRBV10-1
CDR3aa: CASSLSSGIGGEQFF; CDR3nt: TGTGCCAGCAGCTTAAGTAGCGGGATTGGAGGTGAGCAGTTCTTC; d_gene: TRBD2; abundance: many; j_gene: TRBJ2-1; v_gene: TRBV7-8
CDR3aa: CASSLARTSWKETQYF; CDR3nt: TGTGCCAGCAGCTTAGCAAGGACTAGCTGGAAAGAGACCCAGTACTTC; d_gene: TRBD2; abundance: many; j_gene: TRBJ2-5; v_gene: TRBV7-6
CDR3aa: CSARELGWSSGNLYEQYF; CDR3nt: TGCAGTGCTAGAGAACTGGGGTGGTCTAGCGGGAACCTCTACGAGCAGTACTTC; d_gene: TRBD2; abundance: many; j_gene: TRBJ2-7; v_gene: TRBV20-1
CDR3aa: CASSIDRGVTEAFF; CDR3nt: TGTGCCAGTAGTATAGATCGCGGGGTCACTGAAGCTTTCTTT; d_gene: .; abundance: few; j_gene: TRBJ1-1; v_gene: TRBV19